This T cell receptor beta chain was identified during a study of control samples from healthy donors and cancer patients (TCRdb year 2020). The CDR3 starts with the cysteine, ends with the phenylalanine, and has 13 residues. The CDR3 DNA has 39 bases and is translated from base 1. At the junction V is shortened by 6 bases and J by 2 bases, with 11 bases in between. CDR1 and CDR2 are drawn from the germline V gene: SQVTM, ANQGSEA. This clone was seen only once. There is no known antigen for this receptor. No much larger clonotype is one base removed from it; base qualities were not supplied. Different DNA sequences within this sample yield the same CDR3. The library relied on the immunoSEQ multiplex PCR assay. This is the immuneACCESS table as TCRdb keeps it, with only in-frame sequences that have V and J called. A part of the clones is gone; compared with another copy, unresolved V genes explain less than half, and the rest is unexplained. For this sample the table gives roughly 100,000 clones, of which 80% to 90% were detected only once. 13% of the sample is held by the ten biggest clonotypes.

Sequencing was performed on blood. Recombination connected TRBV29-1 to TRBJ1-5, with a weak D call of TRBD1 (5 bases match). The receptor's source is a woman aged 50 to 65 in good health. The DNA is TGCAGCGTACGGGACGGAGGCAATCAGCCCCAGCATTTT. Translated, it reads CSVRDGGNQPQHF. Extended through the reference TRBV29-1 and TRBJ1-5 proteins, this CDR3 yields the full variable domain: SAVISQKPSRDICQRGTSLTIQCQVDSQVTMMFWYRQQPGQSLTLIATANQGSEATYESGFVIDKFPISRPNLTFSTLTVSNMSPEDSSIYLCSVRDGGNQPQHFGDGTRLSIL.